This TCR beta chain was sequenced in a study of blood T cell repertoires in COVID-19. Profiling relied on immunoSEQ multiplex PCR, and the TCRdb table lists in-frame clones only, not all of them. The table shows 85,000 to 100,000 clones, with 80% to 90% occurring only once. Followed longitudinally, the Seattle patients had been enrolled during active infection. The germline gives CDR1 MGHRA, CDR2 YSYEKL. J gave up 2 bases and V 3 bases, and 5 bases lay outside the gene matches. The CDR3 runs 15 residues. Sequencing was done on a sample of peripheral blood. The origin of this receptor is a man aged 50-60 years with COVID-19, enrolled during active disease. This chain joins TRBV4-1 and TRBJ2-5; 8 bases line up with TRBD2. The CDR3 coding sequence is TGCGCCAGCAGCCAGGTGACTAGCGAGCAAGAGACCCAGTACTTC. Amino acids: CASSQVTSEQETQYF.